The sample holds a few counts of the clone carrying this TCR beta chain. This sample was taken from a study of response to subunit inactivated influenza vaccine. CDR1 is LGHNA and CDR2 is YSLEER in the germline V gene. This CDR3 comprises 18 residues. J lost 0 bases, V lost 3 bases, and 10 bases had no gene match. TCRdb analysed the RT-PCR reads with MiXCR anew, one entry per CDR3 protein. Here the sample spans about 540,000 distinct CDR3 sequences, 20% to 25% being singletons. These data also featured in a second study, about T cells expressing NK-cell markers. As that study records: Generation of TCR beta cDNA was performed by 5'RACE template switching incorporating UMIs. One of eight sequenced donors was HCMV-seronegative; the other seven were seropositive.

Specimen: CD4+ T cells sorted from PBMCs, collected roughly 12 days after vaccination. The TCR comes from a man in his fifties who received an inactivated influenza vaccine. The chain links TRBV4-3 to TRBJ2-5, with 10 bases fitting TRBD2. CDR3 region: CASSQQVTSGAYQETQYF. The CDR3 DNA reads as TGCGCCAGCAGCCAGCAAGTTACTAGCGGGGCGTACCAAGAGACCCAGTACTTC.